This T cell receptor beta chain derives from a study of technical replicates of blood from a handful of donors. Generated by immunoSEQ multiplex PCR, the TCRdb table keeps only in-frame clones and is missing some. This sample has under 100,000 clones, with 86% found just once. The CDR3 extends over 15 amino acids. The germline V gene encodes CDR1 MGHRA and CDR2 YSYEKL. V shed 4 bases and J shed 6 bases, with 18 bases lying between them. V gene TRBV4-1 combines with J gene TRBJ1-2, with D possibly TRBD1 on 6 matching bases. The receptor was isolated from a human donor in good health. Some clones in this sample may be carry-over from other donors' samples. The sequenced sample consisted of PBMCs. The CDR3 here is CASSLRQDPLDGYTF. The CDR3, as DNA: TGCGCCAGCAGCCTTCGACAGGATCCCCTGGATGGCTACACCTTC.